The clone carrying this T cell receptor beta chain was picked up one time. Its antigen is unidentified. Sequencing relied on a cDNA template that was reverse transcribed from extracted RNA. The table came from immunoSEQ multiplex PCR; TCRdb's copy has only in-frame clones and leaves some out. The table records roughly 280,000 clones, about 60% of them present only once. Treatment of the sample: oral pan-JAK inhibitor, 5-10 mg twice daily. Alopecia areata patients provided lesional scalp punch biopsies and peripheral blood, both collected for the study. V lost 0 bases, J lost 1 base, and 8 bases stayed unmatched. Germline assignment: CDR1 SGDLS and CDR2 YYNGEE. The CDR3 runs 17 residues. This sample was included in a study of CD8+ T cells in alopecia areata. Study-level findings and limits: The study found tofacitinib significantly decreased scalp clonality and expanded CD8+ clones among the top 100. Persistence in scalp and blood during tofacitinib was observed for many expanded lesional clones.

Sequences were derived from CD4+ T cells sorted from blood, sampled between weeks 51 and 52, from a patient treated with tofacitinib. This chain connects TRBV9 to TRBJ2-3, with 7 bases matching TRBD2. This receptor was taken from a human donor with alopecia areata. The CDR3 protein is CASSVELASFGTDTQYF. CDR3 in DNA: TGTGCCAGCAGCGTAGAACTAGCGTCTTTTGGCACAGATACGCAGTATTTT.